Reported below is one T cell receptor (beta chain). The antigen is undetermined. CDR1 and CDR2 from the germline V gene are MNHNY and SVGAGI (reference sequence). Trimming cost V 7 bases and J 8 bases, with 21 bases left between them. The CDR3 spans 15 residues. The sample originates from a study of blood T cell dynamics during melanoma immunotherapy. Study-wide context: Metastatic melanoma patients received first-line pembrolizumab or nivolumab plus ipilimumab.

For sorted CD8+ subsets, all extracted DNA was loaded. Sequenced by immunoSEQ multiplex PCR; TCRdb stores in-frame clones only, minus some. Of over 950 clones listed, approximately 79% are singletons. Indicated time point: week 3, after first cycle of checkpoint inhibitor. TIE cells were CD3+ CD4- CD8+ CD45RA- CD45RO-high CD27- CCR7- memory T cells. Samples come from before therapy and from week 3 after the first blockade cycle. The study, taken as a whole, reports: Clones driving repertoire changes may be melanoma-specific or general immune activation. Cell-free DNA CDR3 sequences most resembled the immune-effector CD8+ subset, which was also most clonal.

The V gene is TRBV6-6, the J gene TRBJ2-1, with a possible D match to TRBD2 (5 bases). The sequencing here drew on CD8+ T cells from blood, taken from a patient treated with checkpoint blockade. This TCR was recovered from a human donor with melanoma. The CDR3 loop reads CASIIIGDGGYEQFF. For the CDR3, the DNA is TGTGCCAGCATCATCATCGGGGATGGCGGGTATGAGCAGTTCTTC.